Detailed here is one TCR beta chain. The target antigen is unknown. This sample is drawn from a study of T cells in Graves' hyperthyroidism and ophthalmopathy. Between the trimmed V and J ends, which lost 5 bases and 5 bases, there was a span of 15 bases. CDR1 is GTSNPN, CDR2 SVGIG, per germline (reference sequence). The CDR3 is made up of 13 amino acids. Study observations and caveats: Blood also contained most expanded thyroid clonotypes above 0.001.

TCR beta CDR3 sequences were amplified from RNA transcripts. During a first-round RT-PCR of the TCR CDR3, the HTBI primer set was used. Each CDR3 protein is one row after TCRdb ran MiXCR on the multiplex PCR reads. The sample shows 560,000 or so distinct CDR3 sequences, just under 20% of them seen only once. Ophthalmopathy cases met thresholds of Clinical Activity Score at least 3, NOSPECS grade at least 4 and duration under 3 months. Used for diagnoses were clinical symptoms, serum thyroxine and TRAb, thyroid ultrasound and orbital computed tomography. This clonotype was sampled from a man in his forties or fifties with Graves' ophthalmopathy. The sample consisted of blood. The chain carries TRBV30 and TRBJ2-5, with D tentatively TRBD1 (5 bases). The CDR3 protein is CAWSLSGSETQYF. The CDR3 DNA reads TGTGCCTGGTCCCTCTCAGGGTCGGAGACCCAGTACTTC.